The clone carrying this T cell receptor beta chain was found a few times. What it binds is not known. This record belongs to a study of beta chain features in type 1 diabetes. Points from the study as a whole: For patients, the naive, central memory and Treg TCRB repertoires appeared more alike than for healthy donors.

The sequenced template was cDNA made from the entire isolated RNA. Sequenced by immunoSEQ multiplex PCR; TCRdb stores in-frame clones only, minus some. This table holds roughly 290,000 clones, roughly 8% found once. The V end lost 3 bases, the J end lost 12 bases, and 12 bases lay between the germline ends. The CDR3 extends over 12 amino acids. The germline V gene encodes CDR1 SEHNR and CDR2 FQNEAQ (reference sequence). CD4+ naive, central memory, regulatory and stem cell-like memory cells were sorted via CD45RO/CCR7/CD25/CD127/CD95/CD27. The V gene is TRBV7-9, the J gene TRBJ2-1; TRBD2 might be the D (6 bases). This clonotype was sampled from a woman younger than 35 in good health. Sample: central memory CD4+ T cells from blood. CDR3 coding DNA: TGTGCCAGCAGCTTTTTTACGGAGGGGCAGTTCTTC. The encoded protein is CASSFFTEGQFF.